This TCR beta chain was sequenced during a study of blood T cell repertoires in COVID-19. Study context: The analysed material was cDNA or gDNA that came from T cells, B-cell-depleted T cells, or PBMCs.

Germline-derived CDR1 and CDR2 are LNHDA and SQIVND (reference sequence). The length of the CDR3 is 14 residues. V was trimmed by 3 bases and J by 4 bases, leaving 13 bases between them. In the study's own analysis: The assay estimated nucleated cells by amplifying reference gene primers. The table came from immunoSEQ multiplex PCR; TCRdb's copy has only in-frame clones and leaves some out. V and J calls and clone size are as listed in that table; D and trimming were resolved from the DNA. The sample carries nearly 250,000 clones, around 86% recorded once. The sequenced sample consisted of peripheral blood. The chain links TRBV19 to TRBJ2-7; D is perhaps TRBD1 (6 bases). The receptor's source is a woman aged 55-70 years who had recovered from COVID-19. CDR3 nucleotide sequence: TGTGCCAGTAGTATTGGGACAAACGCTTACGAGCAGTACTTC. Translated, it gives CASSIGTNAYEQYF. Looking up the rest from reference TRBV19 and TRBJ2-7 gives the full variable domain: DGGITQSPKYLFRKEGQNVTLSCEQNLNHDAMYWYRQDPGQGLRLIYYSQIVNDFQKGDIAEGYSVSREKKESFPLTVTSAQKNPTAFYLCASSIGTNAYEQYFGPGTRLTVT.